This T cell receptor beta chain stems from a study of T-cell memory formation after mild COVID-19. To note about this clonotype: What it binds is not known.

Findings and limits, study-wide: CD4+ clones that contracted lay mainly in CM and EM; CD8+ ones lay in EMRA. A second wave of clones peaked on day 37, and their SARS-CoV-2 specificity went unconfirmed.

One entry per CDR3 protein, called by TCRdb with MiXCR from the 5' RACE reads. This sample has over 400,000 distinct CDR3 sequences, with about a quarter found just once. This TCR derives from an adult woman who had mild COVID-19 (a few samples of this study predate the infection). Cell type and time point are not known. Sequenced input: PBMCs or a T cell subset sorted from them (not recorded which).

The CDR3 spells CASSQDLAGSSTGELFF. In nucleotides, the CDR3 is TGTGCCAGCAGCCAAGATTTGGCCGGTAGCAGCACCGGGGAGCTGTTTTTT. V usage is TRBV4-2 and J usage is TRBJ2-2; D not resolved. Germline lookup yields CDR1 LGHNA and CDR2 YNFKEQ. The CDR3 runs to 17 residues. V was clipped by 0 bases and J by 4 bases, with 15 bases between them.